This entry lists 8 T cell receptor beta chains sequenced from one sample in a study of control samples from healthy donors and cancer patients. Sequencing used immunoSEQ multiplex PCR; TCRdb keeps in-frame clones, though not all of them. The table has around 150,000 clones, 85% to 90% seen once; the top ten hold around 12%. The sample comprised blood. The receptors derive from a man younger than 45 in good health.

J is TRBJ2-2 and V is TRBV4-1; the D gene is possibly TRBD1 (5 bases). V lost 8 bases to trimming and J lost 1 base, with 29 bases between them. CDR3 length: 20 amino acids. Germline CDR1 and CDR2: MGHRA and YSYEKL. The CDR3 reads CASSPQERVDSPKNTGELFF. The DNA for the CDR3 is TGCGCCAGCTCTCCTCAGGAACGGGTCGACAGCCCGAAGAACACCGGGGAGCTGTTTTTT.

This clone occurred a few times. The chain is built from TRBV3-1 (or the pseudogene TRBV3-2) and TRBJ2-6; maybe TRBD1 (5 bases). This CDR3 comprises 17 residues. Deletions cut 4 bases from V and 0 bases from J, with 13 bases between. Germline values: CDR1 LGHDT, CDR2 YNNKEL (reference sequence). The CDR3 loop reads CASSRGAINSGANVLTF. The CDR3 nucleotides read TGTGCCAGCAGCCGTGGGGCAATTAACTCTGGGGCCAACGTCCTGACTTTC.

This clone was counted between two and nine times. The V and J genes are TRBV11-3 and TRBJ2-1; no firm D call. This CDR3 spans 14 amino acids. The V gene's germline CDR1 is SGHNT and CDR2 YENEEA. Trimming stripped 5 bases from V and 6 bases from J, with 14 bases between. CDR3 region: CASSRRQPPNEQFF. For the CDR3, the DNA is TGTGCCAGCAGCCGGAGACAACCCCCCAATGAGCAGTTCTTC.

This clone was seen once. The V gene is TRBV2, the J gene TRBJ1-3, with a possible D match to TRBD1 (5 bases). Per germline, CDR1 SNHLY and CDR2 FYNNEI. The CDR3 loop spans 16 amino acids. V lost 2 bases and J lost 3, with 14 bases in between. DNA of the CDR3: TGTGCCAGCAGTGAAAGGGGCAACCGGGTTGGAAACACCATATATTTT. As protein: CASSERGNRVGNTIYF.

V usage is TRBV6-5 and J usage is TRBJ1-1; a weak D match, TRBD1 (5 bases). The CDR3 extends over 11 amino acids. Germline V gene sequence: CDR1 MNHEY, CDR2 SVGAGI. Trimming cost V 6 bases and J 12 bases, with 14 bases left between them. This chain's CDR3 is CASSQGGLPFF. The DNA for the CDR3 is TGTGCCAGCAGCCAGGGAGGCCTACCTTTCTTT.

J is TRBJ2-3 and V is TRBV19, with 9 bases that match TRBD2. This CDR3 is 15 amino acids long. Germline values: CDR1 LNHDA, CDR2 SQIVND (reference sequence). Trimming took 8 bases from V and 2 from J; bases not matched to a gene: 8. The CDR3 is CASGWTSAYTDTQYF. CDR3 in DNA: TGTGCCAGTGGCTGGACTAGCGCCTACACAGATACGCAGTATTTT.

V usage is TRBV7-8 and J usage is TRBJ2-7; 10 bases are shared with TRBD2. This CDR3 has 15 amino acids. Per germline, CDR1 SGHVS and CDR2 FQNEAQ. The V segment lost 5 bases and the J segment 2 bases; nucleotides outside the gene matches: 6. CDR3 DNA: TGTGCCAGCAGCCCACGGACTAGCGGAACCTACGAGCAGTACTTC. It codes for CASSPRTSGTYEQYF.

This CDR3 reads CASSPRGRPEAFF. In DNA, the CDR3 is TGTGCCAGCAGTCCCAGGGGAAGGCCCGAAGCTTTCTTT. The chain uses TRBV12-3 or TRBV12-4 and TRBJ1-1; D is possibly TRBD1 (6 bases). This CDR3 has 13 amino acids. V lost 5 bases, J lost 8 bases, and 15 bases lay in between.